What follows are 14 T cell receptor beta chains derived from one specimen sequenced in a study of cytomegalovirus exposure and HLA in healthy donors. The PCR used 60 Vbeta and 13 Jbeta primers. Repertoires were generated with immunoSEQ multiplex PCR, while TCRdb's copy carries only in-frame clones and drops some. Of 100,000 to 150,000 clones listed, 73% are singletons. Sequenced: PBMCs. Receptors originate from a woman in her 40s in good health and CMV-seropositive.

The CDR3 here is CASSTGYSTLHF. CDR3 nucleotides: TGTGCCAGCAGTACAGGGTACTCCACCCTCCACTTT. J is TRBJ1-6 and V is TRBV2; a possible D gene is TRBD1 (6 bases). The V gene lost 5 bases and the J gene lost 14 bases, with 13 bases spanning the gap. The length of the CDR3 is 12 residues. Germline loops: CDR1 SNHLY, CDR2 FYNNEI.

This sequence joins TRBV11-3 and TRBJ2-7, with D possibly being TRBD1 (5 bases). The germline gives CDR1 SGHNT, CDR2 YENEEA. The V gene lost 5 bases and the J gene lost 5 bases, with 13 bases spanning the gap. The CDR3 totals 13 residues. The chain's CDR3 is CASSTRSGNEQYF. CDR3 sequence (DNA): TGTGCCAGCAGCACGAGGTCAGGGAACGAGCAGTACTTC.

In its sample, this clone was seen a few times. V gene TRBV7-3 combines with J gene TRBJ2-1; 12 bases align to TRBD1. Germline assignment: CDR1 SGHTA and CDR2 FQGTGA. V shed 5 bases and J 8 bases; nucleotides not matched to a gene: 7. CDR3 length: 15 residues. CDR3 sequence (DNA): TGTGCCAGCAGCCCGGGGACAGGGGGCTCCGATGAGCAGTTCTTC. Encoded protein: CASSPGTGGSDEQFF.

The V call is TRBV30, the J call TRBJ2-5, with TRBD2 identical over 8 bases. The J call may be mistaken, given a closer DNA end match to TRBJ2-7. CDR3 length equals 16 residues. Germline values: CDR1 GTSNPN, CDR2 SVGIG (reference sequence). Here the CDR3 DNA reads TGTGCCTGGAAGAGGCGGGGGGACACGGGTTCCTACGAGCAGTACTTC. Protein sequence: CAWKRRGDTGSYEQYF.

This clone ranks as medium-sized (0.01 to 0.1%). V usage is TRBV6-5 and J usage is TRBJ2-3; 7 positions match TRBD2. The CDR3 contains 15 residues. In germline, CDR1 is MNHEY, CDR2 SVGAGI. J lost 6 bases, V lost 6 bases, and 12 bases had no gene match. CDR3 sequence reads: CASSTAGVRVDTQYF. CDR3 DNA: TGTGCCAGCAGCACTGCGGGAGTTCGGGTGGATACGCAGTATTTT.

The genes are TRBV6-6 and TRBJ1-3; a possible D gene is TRBD1 (5 bases). The length of the CDR3 is 14 residues. The ends were cut back, 8 bases at V and 7 bases at J, with 18 bases in the middle. Germline values: CDR1 MNHNY, CDR2 SVGAGI (reference sequence). In DNA form, the CDR3 reads TGTGCCAGCTTTGCGGGGGAAGGTCGGAACACCATATATTTT. It translates to CASFAGEGRNTIYF.

V and J are TRBV4-1 and TRBJ2-1; 10 nucleotides align to TRBD1. Trimming took 0 bases from V and 5 from J; bases not matched to a gene: 1. Germline CDR1 MGHRA, CDR2 YSYEKL. This CDR3 is built from 15 residues. The CDR3, as DNA: TGCGCCAGCAGCCAAGAGGGGACAGGGGACAATGAGCAGTTCTTC. It specifies CASSQEGTGDNEQFF.

The V call is TRBV5-4, the J call TRBJ1-1; TRBD1 matches at 9 bases. Germline V CDR1 and CDR2: SGHNT, YYREEE (reference sequence). This CDR3 is built from 15 residues. V lost 3 bases to trimming and J lost 5 bases; unmatched junction nucleotides: 8. CDR3 sequence (DNA): TGTGCCAGCAGCTCACCGACAGGGGGAAAAACTGAAGCTTTCTTT. This sequence encodes CASSSPTGGKTEAFF.

The V and J genes are TRBV6-5 and TRBJ1-1; 9 nucleotides line up with TRBD1. From germline, CDR1 is MNHEY and CDR2 SVGAGI. This CDR3 contains 15 residues. Trimming took 7 bases from V and 4 from J; bases not matched to a gene: 10. CDR3 protein: CASIRDRELGTEAFF. The CDR3 region has the DNA TGTGCCAGCATTCGGGACAGGGAATTGGGCACTGAAGCTTTCTTT.

This clone was seen a few times. This chain connects TRBV19 to TRBJ2-3; the D gene is possibly TRBD1 (8 bases). V was clipped by 9 bases and J by 7 bases, with 17 bases between them. The CDR3 length is 13 residues. Germline V gene data show CDR1 as LNHDA and CDR2 as SQIVND (reference sequence). The CDR3 is CASLEQGGNTQYF. The CDR3 nucleotides read TGTGCCAGCCTGGAACAGGGGGGGAATACGCAGTATTTT. The whole variable domain, filled in from reference TRBV19 and TRBJ2-3, reads DGGITQSPKYLFRKEGQNVTLSCEQNLNHDAMYWYRQDPGQGLRLIYYSQIVNDFQKGDIAEGYSVSREKKESFPLTVTSAQKNPTAFYLCASLEQGGNTQYFGPGTRLTVL.

The rearrangement uses TRBV5-8 and TRBJ1-6; the match to TRBD1 covers 9 bases. Germline-derived CDR1 and CDR2 are SGHTS and YDEGEE. V shed 4 bases, J shed 10 bases, and the junction held 12 bases outside the gene matches. This CDR3 region has 16 residues. For the CDR3, the DNA is TGTGCCAGCAGCCGAAGGACAGGGGTAATAGGGTCACCCCTCCACTTT. This encodes CASSRRTGVIGSPLHF.

The chain recombines TRBV28 with TRBJ2-7; TRBD2 is a possible D gene (6 bases). Trimming cost V 4 bases and J 3 bases, with 7 bases left between them. This CDR3 region has 12 residues. Germline V gives CDR1 MDHEN, CDR2 SYDVKM. The CDR3 DNA follows: TGTGCCAGCAGTTCGGGACTCTACGAGCAGTACTTC. The encoded protein is CASSSGLYEQYF.

This clone was detected a few times. This chain uses TRBV15 with TRBJ2-7; 8 bases are a match to TRBD1. V lost 4 bases and J lost 5; bases outside the gene matches: 7. This CDR3 is 14 amino acids long. Germline V gives CDR1 LNHNV, CDR2 YYDKDF (reference sequence). CDR3: CATSTGGTGNEQYF. CDR3 sequence (DNA): TGTGCCACCAGCACCGGCGGGACAGGCAACGAGCAGTACTTC.

The V call is TRBV7-2, the J call TRBJ2-7, with TRBD2 as a possible D gene (6 bases). Germline CDR1 SGHTA, CDR2 FQGNSA. CDR3 length: 16 residues. V shed 5 bases and J shed 0 bases, with 17 bases lying between them. CDR3: CASSLSGSLPSYEQYF. The CDR3 region has the DNA TGTGCCAGCAGCCTATCCGGGAGTTTGCCCTCCTACGAGCAGTACTTC.